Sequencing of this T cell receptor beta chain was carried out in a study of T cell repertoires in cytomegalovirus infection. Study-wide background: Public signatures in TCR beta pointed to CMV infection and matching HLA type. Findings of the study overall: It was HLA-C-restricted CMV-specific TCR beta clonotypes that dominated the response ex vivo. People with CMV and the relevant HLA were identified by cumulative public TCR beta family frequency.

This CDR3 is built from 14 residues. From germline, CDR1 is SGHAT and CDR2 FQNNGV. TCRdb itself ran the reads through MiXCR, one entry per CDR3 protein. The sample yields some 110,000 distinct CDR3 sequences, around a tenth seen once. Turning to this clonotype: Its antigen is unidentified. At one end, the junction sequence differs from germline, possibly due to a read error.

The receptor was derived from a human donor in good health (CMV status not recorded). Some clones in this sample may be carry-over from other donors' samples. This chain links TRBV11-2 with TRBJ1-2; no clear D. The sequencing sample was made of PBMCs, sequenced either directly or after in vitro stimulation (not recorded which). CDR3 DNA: TGTGGCAGCAGCTTAGGCCAGTTGAACTATGGCTACACCTTC. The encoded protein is CGSSLGQLNYGYTF.